The entry below gives a single T cell receptor beta chain sequence along with its context. Antigen specificity is unknown. CDR1 is MNHEY, CDR2 SVGAGI, per germline. This CDR3 contains 13 residues. V dropped 7 bases and J dropped 3; count of bases not matched to a gene: 6. Using RNA transcripts, the TCR beta CDR3 regions were amplified. Investigators did first-round RT-PCR with HTBI primers, then second-round multiplex PCR. TCRdb re-analysed the multiplex PCR reads in MiXCR, keeping a single row per CDR3 protein. The sample has approximately 700,000 distinct CDR3 sequences; around 40% are singletons. The entry originates in a study of Graves' ophthalmopathy and Graves' hyperthyroidism. Findings and limits, study-wide: In blood, most expanded thyroid clonotypes above 0.001 frequency were also detected.

The receptor comes from an adult man with Graves' ophthalmopathy. The specimen was peripheral blood. The chain recombines TRBV6-5 with TRBJ2-7; 7 bases match TRBD1. CDR3 loop: CASTTGVFYEQYF. CDR3 coding DNA: TGTGCCAGCACCACAGGGGTTTTCTACGAGCAGTACTTC.